These 7 T cell receptor beta chains share one sample of origin, sequenced in a study of CD8 T cells in ankylosing spondylitis (dated by TCRdb to the late 2010s). Library preparation was by 5' RACE. The listed sequencing device is Illumina HiSeq 2500. TCRdb reanalyzed the raw reads on its own, using fastp at Q25 for trimming and MiXCR for clone calling, and kept in-frame beta chains. Merged by CDR3 protein, the rows form single entries marked with the most common genes and DNA. The table for this sample lists a few hundred thousand distinct CDR3 sequences; about 18% of them were counted only once. The ten most abundant clones make up approximately 33% of the sample. Sequenced material: blood, either unsorted or a sorted T cell fraction (not recorded which). The origin of the receptors is a male donor with ankylosing spondylitis or in good health (not recorded which).

This clonotype was recorded many times. The chain uses TRBV12-3 or TRBV12-4 and TRBJ2-5; tentatively, D is TRBD2 (6 bases). Trimming stripped 1 base from V and 2 bases from J, with 8 bases between. The CDR3 is 14 residues long. The CDR3 reads CASSLGDFQETQYF. The CDR3 nucleotides read TGTGCCAGCAGTTTAGGGGACTTTCAAGAGACCCAGTACTTC.

The chain links TRBV27 to TRBJ2-7; no firm D call. Trimming took off 3 bases at V and 0 bases at J, with 6 bases between the two ends. The germline V gene has CDR1 MNHEY and CDR2 SMNVEV (reference sequence). This CDR3 contains 13 residues. The CDR3 DNA reads TGTGCCAGCAGTTTCCCAGGCTCCTACGAGCAGTACTTC. This translates into CASSFPGSYEQYF.

This clonotype was detected only a few times. The chain is built from TRBV5-1 and TRBJ2-7; D is possibly TRBD1 (6 bases). V was trimmed by 6 bases and J by 3 bases, leaving 19 bases between them. Germline CDR1 SGHRS, CDR2 YFSETQ. This CDR3 comprises 15 residues. This CDR3 is CASNPTGYPHYEQYF. In DNA form, the CDR3 reads TGCGCCAGCAACCCGACAGGTTATCCCCACTACGAGCAGTACTTC. Full variable domain (missing parts from reference TRBV5-1 and TRBJ2-7): KAGVTQTPRYLIKTRGQQVTLSCSPISGHRSVSWYQQTPGQGLQFLFEYFSETQRNKGNFPGRFSGRQFSNSRSEMNVSTLELGDSALYLCASNPTGYPHYEQYFGPGTRLTVT.

This clonotype was seen a few times. V usage is TRBV7-2 and J usage is TRBJ1-3, with 7 bases identical to TRBD1. The V segment lost 3 bases and the J segment 4 bases; nucleotides outside the gene matches: 6. The germline V gene has CDR1 SGHTA and CDR2 FQGNSA. This CDR3 spans 15 amino acids. Here the CDR3 DNA reads TGTGCCAGCAGCTTGAGACAGGGACCCGGAAACACCATATATTTT. Translating gives CASSLRQGPGNTIYF.

This rearrangement joins TRBV4-1 to TRBJ2-3, with TRBD2 as a possible D gene (5 bases). The CDR3 runs to 15 residues. Trimming took off 0 bases at V and 6 bases at J, with 13 bases between the two ends. The germline CDR1 and CDR2 sequences are MGHRA and YSYEKL. The CDR3 region is CASSQDAGLKDTQYF. CDR3 DNA: TGCGCCAGCAGCCAAGATGCCGGACTTAAGGATACGCAGTATTTT.

CDR3 nucleotides: TGCAGCGATTCCGACAGGGCCCCCTCTGGCTACACCTTC. This translates into CSDSDRAPSGYTF. The chain combines TRBV29-1 with TRBJ1-2; 7 nucleotides match TRBD1. The CDR3 is 13 residues long. J gave up 7 bases and V 7 bases, and 12 bases lay outside the gene matches. Looked up from germline, CDR1 is SQVTM and CDR2 is ANQGSEA.

Comments on this clonotype: One end of the junction fails to match germline, which may point to a read error. The chain uses TRBV5-1 and TRBJ2-7; 7 bases fit TRBD1. Germline V lookup: CDR1 SGHRS, CDR2 YFSETQ. The CDR3 length is 14 residues. The CDR3 region has the DNA TGCGCCAGCAGCTTGTGGGACAGATCCTACGAGCAGTGCTTC. Protein: CASSLWDRSYEQCF.